These 14 T cell receptor beta chains were sequenced from one sample in a study of response to subunit inactivated influenza vaccine. Each CDR3 protein is one row after TCRdb ran MiXCR on the RT-PCR reads. The sample shows a few hundred thousand distinct CDR3 sequences, approximately 7.8% of them seen only once. The specimen comprised PBMCs from blood, sampled about 23 months after vaccination. The receptors stem from a man between 50 and 75 years old who received an inactivated influenza vaccine.

The table lists this clonotype with many counts. This chain connects TRBV21-1 to TRBJ1-6; the D call of TRBD1 is as the table states it, not checked on the DNA. TRBV21-1 is a pseudogene segment. The CDR3 contains 14 residues. The CDR3 DNA reads as TGTGCCAGCAGACCGACAGGGACTAATTCACCCCTCCACTTT. Protein: CASRPTGTNSPLHF.

This clonotype has just a few counts. An end of the junction does not agree with germline; a read error may underlie this. This chain connects TRBV6-5 to TRBJ1-2, with unresolved D. Germline values: CDR1 MNHEY, CDR2 SVGAGI. This CDR3 contains 12 residues. In DNA form, the CDR3 reads TGTGCCAGCAGTTACTCGACCGGGCCAGAGCTCTTC. It specifies CASSYSTGPELF.

There are a few counts of this clonotype. The rearrangement uses TRBV20-1 and TRBJ2-7, with a weak D call TRBD2 (5 bases). Germline CDR1 DFQATT, CDR2 SNEGSKA (reference sequence). The length of the CDR3 is 12 residues. The V end lost 4 bases, the J end lost 1 base, and 8 bases lay between the germline ends. CDR3 residues: CSAISGSYEQYF. In DNA form, the CDR3 reads TGCAGTGCTATCAGCGGTTCCTACGAGCAGTACTTC.

This clonotype was recorded many times. The chain couples TRBV5-1 to TRBJ1-2; 9 nucleotides line up with TRBD1. The CDR3 length is 15 residues. Trimming removed 4 bases from V and 6 bases from J; junction bases left unmatched: 10. Germline values: CDR1 SGHRS, CDR2 YFSETQ. The CDR3 DNA follows: TGCGCCAGCAGCACACCGGGACAGGGCTTCGATGGCTACACCTTC. It codes for CASSTPGQGFDGYTF.

This clonotype was detected only a few times. The chain has TRBV14 and TRBJ1-4; D gene ambiguous. The CDR3 consists of 15 residues. Germline V gene data show CDR1 as SGHDN and CDR2 as FVKESK. The ends were cut back, 0 bases at V and 7 bases at J, with 12 bases in the middle. Here the CDR3 reads CASSQEAAGFEKLFF. The CDR3 DNA is TGTGCCAGCAGCCAAGAAGCCGCGGGATTTGAAAAACTGTTTTTT.

The chain carries TRBV5-6 and TRBJ2-1; the match to TRBD1 covers 12 bases. The CDR3 extends over 17 amino acids. Trimming removed 3 bases from V and 8 bases from J; junction bases left unmatched: 12. The V gene's germline CDR1 is SGHDT and CDR2 YYEEEE. CDR3 coding DNA: TGTGCCAGCAGCTCGGGTAGGGACAGGGGGCTACGGGATGAGCAGTTCTTC. Translated: CASSSGRDRGLRDEQFF.

Many counts were recorded for this clonotype. The rearrangement links TRBV4-2 to TRBJ2-7; D ambiguous. CDR1 LGHNA and CDR2 YNFKEQ come from the germline V gene. V was trimmed by 0 bases and J by 2 bases, leaving 20 bases between them. This CDR3 is 18 amino acids long. The CDR3 region is CASSQEVVSRTETYEQYF. CDR3 in DNA: TGTGCCAGCAGCCAAGAAGTGGTGTCTAGGACCGAAACCTACGAGCAGTACTTC.

There are a few counts of this clonotype. The rearrangement uses TRBV20-1 and TRBJ2-3, with D tentatively TRBD1 or TRBD2 (5 bases each). V shed 2 bases and J shed 2 bases, with 14 bases lying between them. Germline lookup yields CDR1 DFQATT and CDR2 SNEGSKA (reference sequence). This CDR3 has 15 residues. CDR3 sequence reads: CSARKTGRITDTQYF. The CDR3 nucleotides read TGCAGTGCTAGAAAAACGGGACGAATCACAGATACGCAGTATTTT.

This clonotype was detected ten times or more. The chain uses TRBV11-1 and TRBJ2-3, with 11 positions matching TRBD1. This CDR3 comprises 18 residues. CDR1 is SGHAT and CDR2 is FQDESV in the germline V gene (reference sequence). With 1 base clipped from V and 0 bases from J, the junction kept 6 bases outside the gene matches. CDR3 in DNA: TGTGCCAGCAGCTTAGGGGACAGGGGGTACGCGAGCACAGATACGCAGTATTTT. Its protein is CASSLGDRGYASTDTQYF.

This clonotype was found many times. The chain couples TRBV11-1 to TRBJ2-5; 7 nucleotides align to TRBD1. V shed 1 base, J shed 2 bases, and the junction held 4 bases outside the gene matches. Germline CDR1 SGHAT, CDR2 FQDESV (reference sequence). This CDR3 is 15 amino acids long. DNA of the CDR3: TGTGCCAGCAGCTTAGTTCCGGGACAGCAAGAGACCCAGTACTTC. Translating gives CASSLVPGQQETQYF.

The chain has TRBV12-3 or TRBV12-4 and TRBJ1-6; TRBD1 is a possible D gene (5 bases). The V end lost 7 bases, the J end lost 8 bases, and 12 bases lay between the germline ends. The CDR3 consists of 13 residues. The CDR3 nucleotides read TGTGCCAGCACCTGGGACGGAGATTCACCCCTCCACTTT. Its protein is CASTWDGDSPLHF.

This clonotype showed up just a few times. The V and J genes are TRBV20-1 and TRBJ2-3, with D unresolved. CDR3 length: 12 residues. CDR1 and CDR2 from the germline V gene are DFQATT and SNEGSKA (reference sequence). Trimming took 5 bases from V and 6 from J, leaving 12 bases between them. CDR3 region: CSALGLEDTQYF. CDR3 sequence (DNA): TGCAGTGCTTTGGGCCTCGAGGATACGCAGTATTTT.

This clonotype was found a few times. This sequence joins TRBV28 and TRBJ2-3; 7 nucleotides match TRBD1. Germline V gene data show CDR1 as MDHEN and CDR2 as SYDVKM. The CDR3 has 14 residues. With V trimmed by 2 bases and J by 6 bases, 5 bases remained unmatched. CDR3 nucleotide sequence: TGTGCCAGCAGTTTACTTCCAGGGGGTGATACGCAGTATTTT. It encodes CASSLLPGGDTQYF.

The sample holds a few counts of this clonotype. The chain combines TRBV12-3 or TRBV12-4 with TRBJ2-1; 12 positions match TRBD2. The CDR3 loop spans 16 amino acids. V shed 6 bases and J 0 bases; nucleotides not matched to a gene: 3. CDR3 DNA: TGTGCCAGCAGCCCTAGCGGGAGGGGCTCCTACAATGAGCAGTTCTTC. This codes for CASSPSGRGSYNEQFF.